This T cell receptor beta chain was identified during a study of post-analysis software for immune sequencing data. The V and J ends lost 5 bases and 0 bases respectively, with 16 bases between them. Per germline, CDR1 SEHNR and CDR2 FQNEAQ (reference sequence). The CDR3 runs to 16 residues. Built from TCR beta cDNA, the libraries had unique molecular identifiers in them. MiXCR, run by TCRdb on the PCR reads, gives a single entry per CDR3 protein. Found here are 150,000 to 200,000 distinct CDR3 sequences, about 37% of them singletons; the top ten hold approximately 30%. The sequence was collected from a girl aged 10 to 17 with multiple sclerosis. The sample was blood, taken after autologous hematopoietic stem cell transplantation. V is TRBV7-9 and J is TRBJ1-1, with D perhaps TRBD1 (6 bases). In DNA, the CDR3 is TGTGCCAGCAGCCCGCCGGACAGCCCTATGAACACTGAAGCTTTCTTT. This gives the protein CASSPPDSPMNTEAFF.